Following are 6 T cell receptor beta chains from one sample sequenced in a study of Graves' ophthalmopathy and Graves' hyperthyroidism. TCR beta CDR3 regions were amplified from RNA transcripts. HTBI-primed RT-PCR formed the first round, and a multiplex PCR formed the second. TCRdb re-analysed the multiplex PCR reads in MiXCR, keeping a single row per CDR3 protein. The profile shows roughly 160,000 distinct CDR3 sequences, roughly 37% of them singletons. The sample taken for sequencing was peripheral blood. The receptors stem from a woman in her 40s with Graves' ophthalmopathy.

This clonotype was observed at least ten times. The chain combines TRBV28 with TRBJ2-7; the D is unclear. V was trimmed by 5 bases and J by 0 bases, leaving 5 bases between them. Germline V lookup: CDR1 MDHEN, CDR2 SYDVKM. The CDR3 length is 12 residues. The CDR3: CASSPLSYEQYF. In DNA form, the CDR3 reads TGTGCCAGCAGTCCCCTCTCCTACGAGCAGTACTTC.

The CDR3 DNA reads as TGTGCCAGCACCAGGGTAGGGGCAGGCGTCAACTATGGCTACACCTTC. Translated, it gives CASTRVGAGVNYGYTF. This chain connects TRBV9 to TRBJ1-2, with D perhaps matching TRBD1 (5 bases). This CDR3 region has 16 residues. The V end was cut by 6 bases, the J end by 2 bases, with 20 bases between. The germline gives CDR1 SGDLS, CDR2 YYNGEE.

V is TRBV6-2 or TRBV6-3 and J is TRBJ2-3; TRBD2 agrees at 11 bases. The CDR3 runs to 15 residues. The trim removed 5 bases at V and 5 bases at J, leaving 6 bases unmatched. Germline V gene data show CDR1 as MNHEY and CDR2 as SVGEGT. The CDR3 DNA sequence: TGTGCCAGCAGTCCCGGGGGACTAGCGGTAGATACGCAGTATTTT. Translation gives CASSPGGLAVDTQYF.

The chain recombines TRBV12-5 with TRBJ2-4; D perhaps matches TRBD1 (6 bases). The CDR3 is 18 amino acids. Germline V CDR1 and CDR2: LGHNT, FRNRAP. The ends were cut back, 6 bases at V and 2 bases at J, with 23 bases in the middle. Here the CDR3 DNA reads TGTGCTAGTGGCTCCGGGACCGAGGGAAGGGGGTCCAAAAACATTCAGTACTTC. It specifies CASGSGTEGRGSKNIQYF.

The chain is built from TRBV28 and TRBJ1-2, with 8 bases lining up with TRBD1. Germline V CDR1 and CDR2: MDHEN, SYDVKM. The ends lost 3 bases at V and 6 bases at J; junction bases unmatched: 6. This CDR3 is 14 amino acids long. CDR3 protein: CASSLRDRSNGYTF. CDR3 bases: TGTGCCAGCAGTTTGCGGGACAGGAGTAATGGCTACACCTTC.

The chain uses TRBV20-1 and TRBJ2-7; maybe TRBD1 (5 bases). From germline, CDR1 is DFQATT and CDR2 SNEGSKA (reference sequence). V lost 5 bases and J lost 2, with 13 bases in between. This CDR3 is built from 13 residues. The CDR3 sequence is CSAGVRGPYEQYF. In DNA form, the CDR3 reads TGCAGTGCTGGGGTTAGGGGTCCCTACGAGCAGTACTTC.